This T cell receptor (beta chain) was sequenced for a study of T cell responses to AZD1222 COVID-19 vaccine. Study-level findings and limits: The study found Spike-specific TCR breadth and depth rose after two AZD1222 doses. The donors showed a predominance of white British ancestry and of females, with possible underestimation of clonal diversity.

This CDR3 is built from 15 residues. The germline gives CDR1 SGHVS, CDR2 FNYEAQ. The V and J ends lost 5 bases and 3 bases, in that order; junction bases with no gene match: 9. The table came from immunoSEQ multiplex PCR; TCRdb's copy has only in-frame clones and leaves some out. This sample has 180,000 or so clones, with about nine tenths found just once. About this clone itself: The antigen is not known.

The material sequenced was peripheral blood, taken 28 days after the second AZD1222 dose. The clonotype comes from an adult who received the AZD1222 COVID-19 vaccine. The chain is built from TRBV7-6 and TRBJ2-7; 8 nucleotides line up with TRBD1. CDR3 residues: CASSLSRTGNYEQYF. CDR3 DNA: TGTGCCAGCAGCCTTTCGAGGACAGGGAACTACGAGCAGTACTTC.